These T cell receptor beta chains were read from a single sample in a study of blood T cell repertoires in COVID-19. Profiled with immunoSEQ multiplex PCR; TCRdb holds only in-frame clones, not every one. The repertoire has under 35,000 clones, about 90% of them found once; the top ten carry 13% to 15%. Sequenced sample: peripheral blood. Every receptor here comes from a man aged 60-69 years with active COVID-19. CDR3s include the opening cysteine and the closing phenylalanine or tryptophan. The D gene is left open where the match is weak. The size field is filled for only some rows; it gives once, few, many or a size class.

>TRBJ1-2|TRBV6-5|TRBD1|-
CASSRQGNYGYTF
TGTGCCAGCAGCCGACAGGGGAACTATGGCTACACCTTC
>TRBJ2-7|TRBV5-4|-|few
CASSSHSSVSYEQYF
TGTGCCAGCAGCTCCCATTCGAGCGTCTCCTACGAGCAGTACTTC
>TRBJ2-1|TRBV7-9|TRBD1|-
CASSLAGTGVFYNEQFF
TGTGCCAGCAGCTTAGCTGGGACAGGGGTCTTCTACAATGAGCAGTTCTTC
>TRBJ2-7|TRBV5-1|TRBD1|-
CASSLIPGTGTYEQYF
TGCGCCAGCAGCTTGATTCCGGGGACAGGGACCTACGAGCAGTACTTC
>TRBJ1-2|TRBV5-1|-|-
CASSLGSTGASYGYTF
TGCGCCAGCAGCTTGGGTAGTACAGGCGCTTCCTATGGCTACACCTTC
>TRBJ2-1|TRBV5-6|-|-
CASSLVSAVSSYNEQFF
TGTGCCAGCAGCTTGGTGTCGGCGGTCAGCTCCTACAATGAGCAGTTCTTC
>TRBJ2-3|TRBV18|TRBD1|-
CASSPDRVTDTQYF
TGTGCCAGCTCACCCGACAGGGTAACAGATACGCAGTATTTT
>TRBJ1-2|TRBV28|-|-
CASSLGGWGPGGYTF
TGTGCCAGCAGTTTAGGGGGTTGGGGGCCCGGTGGCTACACCTTC
>TRBJ2-5|TRBV27|TRBD2|-
CASSPTSREGHETQYF
TGTGCCAGCAGCCCGACATCGCGGGAGGGCCACGAGACCCAGTACTTC
>TRBJ2-7|TRBV7-2|TRBD2|-
CASSLELAGAGEQYF
TGTGCCAGCAGCTTAGAACTAGCGGGAGCAGGGGAGCAGTACTTC
>TRBJ2-7|TRBV27|TRBD1|-
CASSLSAGTGGYEQYF
TGTGCCAGCAGTTTATCTGCCGGGACAGGGGGTTACGAGCAGTACTTC
>TRBJ2-5|TRBV3-1/TRBV3-2|TRBD2|once
CASRRGTRGQETQYF
TGTGCCAGCAGGCGCGGGACTAGGGGACAAGAGACCCAGTACTTC
>TRBJ2-5|TRBV7-8|TRBD1|-
CASSPSRTGGAKTQYF
TGTGCCAGCAGCCCATCCCGGACAGGGGGCGCGAAGACCCAGTACTTC
>TRBJ1-6|TRBV7-9|-|-
CASSSRDYNSPLHF
TGTGCCAGCAGCTCTCGAGATTATAATTCACCCCTCCACTTT
>TRBJ2-7|TRBV12-3/TRBV12-4|-|-
CASSLSHEQYF
TGTGCCAGCAGTTTATCTCACGAGCAGTACTTC
>TRBJ2-7|TRBV4-1|TRBD1|-
CASSQGSRGPEQYF
TGCGCCAGCAGCCAAGGTTCCAGGGGGCCAGAGCAGTACTTC
>TRBJ2-3|TRBV4-1|TRBD2|-
CASSQDPASGRGADTQYF
TGCGCCAGCAGCCAAGATCCGGCTAGCGGGAGGGGGGCGGATACGCAGTATTTT
>TRBJ2-7|TRBV12-3/TRBV12-4|-|once
CASTRGASYEQYF
TGTGCCAGCACCCGTGGAGCGTCCTACGAGCAGTACTTC
>TRBJ1-1|TRBV18|TRBD1|once
CASSLRTGALEAFF
TGTGCCAGCTCACTAAGGACAGGGGCCCTCGAAGCTTTCTTT
>TRBJ1-1|TRBV29-1|TRBD1|-
CSVYRGMNTEAFF
TGCAGCGTATACAGGGGAATGAACACTGAAGCTTTCTTT
>TRBJ2-1|TRBV19|TRBD2|-
CASSLWTSGRGGNEQFF
TGTGCCAGTAGTCTCTGGACTAGCGGGAGGGGGGGGAATGAGCAGTTCTTC
>TRBJ2-7|TRBV6-5|-|-
CTSRRMSRDYEQYF
TGTACCAGCAGGCGAATGTCGAGGGACTACGAGCAGTACTTC
>TRBJ2-2|TRBV12-3/TRBV12-4|TRBD2|-
CASRGGSTGELFF
TGTGCCAGCAGGGGCGGGAGCACCGGGGAGCTGTTTTTT
>TRBJ1-6|TRBV4-1|TRBD1|few
CASSQQGDAYNSPLHF
TGCGCCAGCAGCCAGCAGGGGGACGCCTATAATTCACCCCTCCACTTT
>TRBJ1-3|TRBV7-2|-|-
CASSLGGSGNTIYF
TGTGCCAGCAGCTTGGGGGGCTCTGGAAACACCATATATTTT
>TRBJ2-7|TRBV2|TRBD2|-
CASRENLLAGVAYEQYF
TGTGCCAGCAGAGAAAACCTTCTAGCGGGAGTCGCCTACGAGCAGTACTTC
>TRBJ2-5|TRBV5-4|TRBD2|-
CASSLIRLAGVQLETQYF
TGTGCCAGCAGCTTGATTCGTCTAGCGGGGGTACAGTTAGAGACCCAGTACTTC
>TRBJ2-7|TRBV11-2|TRBD2|-
CASSLRHAGAYEQYF
TGTGCCAGCAGCTTAAGGCACGCGGGAGCCTACGAGCAGTACTTC
>TRBJ1-6|TRBV9|-|-
CASSVVSSNLPNSPLHF
TGTGCCAGCAGCGTAGTCTCTTCGAACTTGCCAAATTCACCCCTCCACTTT
>TRBJ2-7|TRBV7-9|TRBD1|-
CASSTTGGLNEQYF
TGTGCCAGCAGCACAACAGGGGGCCTGAACGAGCAGTACTTC
>TRBJ2-7|TRBV9|TRBD1|-
CATSTGPFSEQYF
TGTGCCACTTCGACAGGGCCCTTTTCCGAGCAGTACTTC
>TRBJ2-1|TRBV5-6|TRBD1|-
CASSSLTGESYNEQFF
TGTGCCAGCAGTTCCTTGACAGGGGAATCCTACAATGAGCAGTTCTTC
>TRBJ2-3|TRBV5-4|TRBD2|-
CAASAGGTDTQYF
TGTGCAGCCTCGGCGGGGGGCACAGATACGCAGTATTTT
>TRBJ2-1|TRBV21-1|-|-
CASSKTGVVRYNEQFF
TGTGCCAGCAGCAAAACAGGGGTTGTAAGATACAATGAGCAGTTCTTC
>TRBJ2-1|TRBV5-4|TRBD2|few
CASSPGGTRIDEQFF
TGTGCCAGCAGCCCCGGGGGGACCCGGATCGATGAGCAGTTCTTC
>TRBJ1-2|TRBV24-1|-|-
CATSDQGHYGYTF
TGTGCCACCAGTGATCAGGGGCACTATGGCTACACCTTC
>TRBJ2-1|TRBV24-1|-|-
CATSDTYSYNEQFF
TGTGCCACCAGTGACACTTACTCCTACAATGAGCAGTTCTTC
>TRBJ2-1|TRBV11-1|-|-
CASSLDYGWDNEQFF
TGTGCCAGCAGCTTAGATTACGGGTGGGACAATGAGCAGTTCTTC
>TRBJ2-1|TRBV24-1|-|-
CATSDPRGGAYNEQFF
TGTGCCACCAGTGACCCCAGGGGCGGAGCCTACAATGAGCAGTTCTTC
>TRBJ2-3|TRBV7-9|-|-
CASSLRDTTDTQYF
TGTGCCAGCAGCCTCCGGGACACCACAGATACGCAGTATTTT
>TRBJ2-1|TRBV19|TRBD2|-
CASSMDREGRNEQFF
TGTGCCAGTAGTATGGATCGGGAGGGCCGGAATGAGCAGTTCTTC
>TRBJ2-3|TRBV5-1|-|-
CASSGGTSTSTDTQYF
TGCGCCAGCAGCGGGGGGACTTCTACCTCCACAGATACGCAGTATTTT